The clone carrying this TCR beta chain was observed at least ten times. This sample was taken from a study of regulatory T cells in long-lasting Graves disease. The time point here: persistent/refractory GD, antithyroid drugs over 5 years with positive TRAb. RNA extracted from PBMCs served as the sequencing template. J was trimmed by 8 bases and V by 2 bases; bases with no gene match: 9. CDR1 and CDR2 (germline): MDHEN, SYDVKM. The CDR3 covers 16 residues. Arm-PCR with iRepertoire HTBI primers amplified the CDR3 regions for these TCR beta libraries. In the study's own analysis: Sample data revealed 60 to 80 TRBV and more than 13 TRBJ segments. Via MiXCR, TCRdb re-called the multiplex PCR reads, giving one row per CDR3 protein. The V and J calls, along with clone size, are taken from TCRdb and not from the paper's own processing. In the table there are around 400,000 distinct CDR3 sequences, about 23% of which are singletons.

The receptor was isolated from a woman in her thirties or forties with Graves disease. V is TRBV28 and J is TRBJ2-2; 9 bases align to TRBD2. Sequencing was performed on peripheral blood mononuclear cells (PBMCs), taken when the disease was refractory, from a patient treated with antithyroid drugs. The CDR3 nucleotides read TGTGCCAGCAGTTTACCTAGCGGGATTGAATTGGGGGAGCTGTTTTTT. Translated: CASSLPSGIELGELFF.